This paragraph covers one T cell receptor beta chain sequence. As yet, its antigen is unknown. This sample is drawn from a study of monozygotic twins with inflammatory bowel disease. Study-level findings and limits: TCRbeta diversity (inverse Simpson) was lower in IBD patients than in healthy co-twins. Immunosuppressive treatment differences may have increased patient repertoire variability. The analysis yielded no support for one strong signal or clonotype associated with IBD. The sharing of clonotypes with others was lower in IBD patients than in healthy twins, especially with disease activity.

With the 5' RACE reads reprocessed, TCRdb shows one record per CDR3 protein and no DNA. Here the sample table reports under 350,000 distinct CDR3 sequences. Sequencing was performed on blood. The clonotype originates from a human donor with ulcerative colitis or Crohn's disease, or a healthy co-twin of an affected twin (not recorded which).

CDR3 loop: CASRHQREGSWETQYF. V usage is TRBV28 and J usage is TRBJ2-5; no DNA is available, so the TRBD2 call from TCRdb remains unchecked. CDR3 length: 16 amino acids. The germline gives CDR1 MDHEN, CDR2 SYDVKM.